This is a list of T cell receptor beta chains from one sample in a study of blood T cell repertoires in COVID-19. Profiling relied on immunoSEQ multiplex PCR, and the TCRdb table lists in-frame clones only, not all of them. The data hold around 170,000 clones, with about 83% observed a single time. Sequenced sample: peripheral blood. The receptor source for this set is a woman older than 75 with acute or convalescent COVID-19. Both conserved end residues are part of each CDR3. Fields, in order: V gene, clone size, J gene, D gene, CDR3 protein, CDR3 DNA. D genes are given only for firm matches. The listing skips clone size in some rows; elsewhere it reads once, few, many or a size class.

v_gene: TRBV6-5; abundance: NA; j_gene: TRBJ2-3; d_gene: NA; CDR3aa: CASGVRGSTDTQYF; CDR3nt: TGTGCCAGCGGGGTAAGGGGAAGCACAGATACGCAGTATTTT
v_gene: TRBV2; abundance: NA; j_gene: TRBJ2-1; d_gene: TRBD1; CDR3aa: CASTQGDTYNEQFF; CDR3nt: TGTGCCAGCACACAGGGGGACACCTACAATGAGCAGTTCTTC
v_gene: TRBV5-1; abundance: NA; j_gene: TRBJ2-2; d_gene: TRBD2; CDR3aa: CASSLVSGPNTGELFF; CDR3nt: TGCGCCAGCAGCTTGGTTAGCGGGCCAAACACCGGGGAGCTGTTTTTT
v_gene: TRBV4-2; abundance: NA; j_gene: TRBJ1-1; d_gene: NA; CDR3aa: CASSQESGVRATEAFF; CDR3nt: TGTGCCAGCAGCCAAGAGAGTGGGGTGCGGGCCACTGAAGCTTTCTTT
v_gene: TRBV5-1; abundance: many; j_gene: TRBJ1-6; d_gene: TRBD1; CDR3aa: CASSLQDRSQGSLHF; CDR3nt: TGCGCCAGCAGCTTGCAGGACAGGAGTCAAGGTAGCCTCCACTTT
v_gene: TRBV5-1; abundance: once; j_gene: TRBJ2-2; d_gene: TRBD2; CDR3aa: CASSAGGGAATGELFF; CDR3nt: TGCGCCAGCAGCGCGGGCGGGGGGGCCGCCACCGGGGAGCTGTTTTTT
v_gene: TRBV7-9; abundance: NA; j_gene: TRBJ1-2; d_gene: NA; CDR3aa: CASSLGTGSDYGYTF; CDR3nt: TGTGCCAGCAGCTTAGGTACAGGGTCGGACTATGGCTACACCTTC
v_gene: TRBV12-1; abundance: NA; j_gene: TRBJ2-5; d_gene: NA; CDR3aa: CASSSGGPEQETQYF; CDR3nt: TGTGCCAGCAGCTCGGGGGGGCCGGAACAAGAGACCCAGTACTTC
v_gene: TRBV5-1; abundance: NA; j_gene: TRBJ2-1; d_gene: NA; CDR3aa: CASSLAVGSNEQFF; CDR3nt: TGCGCCAGCAGCTTGGCTGTCGGGTCCAATGAGCAGTTCTTC
v_gene: TRBV5-1; abundance: NA; j_gene: TRBJ2-7; d_gene: NA; CDR3aa: CASSLAAGTYEQYF; CDR3nt: TGCGCCAGCAGCTTGGCGGCAGGTACCTACGAGCAGTACTTC
v_gene: TRBV14; abundance: NA; j_gene: TRBJ2-7; d_gene: NA; CDR3aa: CASSHAQGYEQYF; CDR3nt: TGTGCCAGCAGCCACGCACAGGGCTACGAGCAGTACTTC
v_gene: TRBV5-1; abundance: NA; j_gene: TRBJ1-2; d_gene: NA; CDR3aa: CASSLGWTANSGYTF; CDR3nt: TGCGCCAGCAGCTTGGGATGGACAGCTAACAGCGGCTACACCTTC
v_gene: TRBV11-2; abundance: NA; j_gene: TRBJ1-5; d_gene: NA; CDR3aa: CASSAGSNQPQHF; CDR3nt: TGTGCCAGCAGCGCCGGGAGCAATCAGCCCCAGCATTTT
v_gene: TRBV5-1; abundance: once; j_gene: TRBJ2-5; d_gene: NA; CDR3aa: CASGIQGFQETQYF; CDR3nt: TGCGCCAGCGGGATACAGGGATTTCAAGAGACCCAGTACTTC
v_gene: TRBV7-8; abundance: NA; j_gene: TRBJ1-5; d_gene: NA; CDR3aa: CASSLATARQPQHF; CDR3nt: TGTGCCAGCAGCTTAGCGACAGCGCGTCAGCCCCAGCATTTT
v_gene: TRBV9; abundance: NA; j_gene: TRBJ2-3; d_gene: TRBD2; CDR3aa: CASSVAASGASTDTQYF; CDR3nt: TGTGCCAGCAGCGTAGCGGCTAGCGGAGCCAGCACAGATACGCAGTATTTT
v_gene: TRBV7-9; abundance: NA; j_gene: TRBJ2-7; d_gene: TRBD1; CDR3aa: CASSFTGGISYEQYF; CDR3nt: TGTGCCAGCAGCTTTACAGGGGGCATATCATACGAGCAGTACTTC
v_gene: TRBV7-3; abundance: few; j_gene: TRBJ2-5; d_gene: TRBD2; CDR3aa: CASSSRERETQYF; CDR3nt: TGTGCCAGCAGCTCGCGGGAGAGGGAGACCCAGTACTTC
v_gene: TRBV6-5; abundance: once; j_gene: TRBJ1-4; d_gene: NA; CDR3aa: CASKGGATNEKLFF; CDR3nt: TGTGCCAGCAAGGGGGGGGCAACTAATGAAAAACTGTTTTTT
v_gene: TRBV18; abundance: NA; j_gene: TRBJ2-5; d_gene: TRBD2; CDR3aa: CASSPPASGGYQETQYF; CDR3nt: TGTGCCAGCTCACCACCGGCTAGCGGGGGTTATCAAGAGACCCAGTACTTC
v_gene: TRBV19; abundance: NA; j_gene: TRBJ1-6; d_gene: NA; CDR3aa: CASSHRWGTSDNSPLHF; CDR3nt: TGTGCCAGTAGTCATAGATGGGGGACTTCTGATAATTCACCCCTCCACTTT
v_gene: TRBV5-1; abundance: NA; j_gene: TRBJ1-1; d_gene: NA; CDR3aa: CASRYGQTEAFF; CDR3nt: TGCGCCAGCAGATACGGACAGACTGAAGCTTTCTTT
v_gene: TRBV30; abundance: NA; j_gene: TRBJ1-3; d_gene: NA; CDR3aa: CAWSTRNTIYF; CDR3nt: TGTGCCTGGTCGACAAGAAACACCATATATTTT
v_gene: TRBV12-3/TRBV12-4; abundance: NA; j_gene: TRBJ2-2; d_gene: NA; CDR3aa: CASSLRGAGELFF; CDR3nt: TGTGCCAGCAGTTTACGGGGGGCGGGGGAGCTGTTTTTT
v_gene: TRBV5-5; abundance: NA; j_gene: TRBJ1-2; d_gene: TRBD1; CDR3aa: CASSSWDRESYGYTF; CDR3nt: TGTGCCAGCAGCTCATGGGACAGGGAAAGCTATGGCTACACCTTC
v_gene: TRBV4-1; abundance: NA; j_gene: TRBJ1-2; d_gene: TRBD1; CDR3aa: CASSLYSGQAAKGYTF; CDR3nt: TGCGCCAGCAGCCTCTACTCCGGACAGGCGGCTAAGGGCTACACCTTC
v_gene: TRBV1; abundance: NA; j_gene: TRBJ1-5; d_gene: NA; CDR3aa: CTSSQDRTGRYYSNQPQHF; CDR3nt: TGCACCAGCAGCCAAGATAGGACAGGCCGATATTATAGCAATCAGCCCCAGCATTTT
v_gene: TRBV11-2; abundance: NA; j_gene: TRBJ1-1; d_gene: NA; CDR3aa: CASSSQLMNTEAFF; CDR3nt: TGTGCCAGCAGCTCACAGCTCATGAACACTGAAGCTTTCTTT
v_gene: TRBV3-1/TRBV3-2; abundance: NA; j_gene: TRBJ2-6; d_gene: TRBD2; CDR3aa: CASSRGGAGANVLTF; CDR3nt: TGTGCCAGCAGCCGGGGGGGTGCCGGGGCCAACGTCCTGACTTTC
v_gene: TRBV28; abundance: few; j_gene: TRBJ2-1; d_gene: TRBD2; CDR3aa: CASSFAMGLAASYSYNEQFF; CDR3nt: TGTGCCAGCAGTTTCGCAATGGGACTAGCGGCGTCCTACTCCTACAATGAGCAGTTCTTC
v_gene: TRBV3-1/TRBV3-2; abundance: few; j_gene: TRBJ1-2; d_gene: TRBD1; CDR3aa: CASSQGYGGGNYGYTF; CDR3nt: TGTGCCAGCAGCCAAGGGTACGGAGGGGGCAACTATGGCTACACCTTC
v_gene: TRBV6-5; abundance: NA; j_gene: TRBJ1-5; d_gene: NA; CDR3aa: CASSSYPPRGNQPQHF; CDR3nt: TGTGCCAGCAGTTCCTACCCGCCCAGGGGCAATCAGCCCCAGCATTTT
v_gene: TRBV12-5; abundance: NA; j_gene: TRBJ1-1; d_gene: NA; CDR3aa: CASGLYQAVTTEAFF; CDR3nt: TGTGCTAGTGGTTTGTATCAGGCCGTGACCACTGAAGCTTTCTTT
v_gene: TRBV6-5; abundance: NA; j_gene: TRBJ1-2; d_gene: NA; CDR3aa: CASSYSLRGGHGYTF; CDR3nt: TGTGCCAGCAGTTACTCCCTGCGGGGGGGGCATGGCTACACCTTC
v_gene: TRBV3-1/TRBV3-2; abundance: NA; j_gene: TRBJ2-3; d_gene: TRBD2; CDR3aa: CASSVLAGGEDTQYF; CDR3nt: TGTGCCAGCAGCGTACTAGCGGGGGGTGAAGATACGCAGTATTTT
v_gene: TRBV25-1; abundance: NA; j_gene: TRBJ2-1; d_gene: NA; CDR3aa: CASSGGGSGAYNEQFF; CDR3nt: TGTGCCAGTAGCGGTGGGGGTAGCGGAGCCTACAATGAGCAGTTCTTC
v_gene: TRBV19; abundance: few; j_gene: TRBJ1-2; d_gene: NA; CDR3aa: CASSKTGRGYTF; CDR3nt: TGTGCCAGTAGTAAGACAGGAAGGGGCTACACCTTC
v_gene: TRBV18; abundance: NA; j_gene: TRBJ2-2; d_gene: NA; CDR3aa: CASSPPNRNTGELFF; CDR3nt: TGTGCCAGCTCACCACCCAACAGAAACACCGGGGAGCTGTTTTTT
v_gene: TRBV7-2; abundance: NA; j_gene: TRBJ2-6; d_gene: NA; CDR3aa: CASSGDPLRAGANVLTF; CDR3nt: TGTGCCAGCAGCGGAGACCCCCTGCGGGCTGGGGCCAACGTCCTGACTTTC
v_gene: TRBV5-6; abundance: few; j_gene: TRBJ2-7; d_gene: TRBD1; CDR3aa: CASSWGQVVAYEQYF; CDR3nt: TGTGCCAGCAGCTGGGGACAGGTGGTAGCCTACGAGCAGTACTTC
v_gene: TRBV7-6; abundance: NA; j_gene: TRBJ2-1; d_gene: TRBD1; CDR3aa: CASSPRTGGFEQFF; CDR3nt: TGTGCCAGCAGCCCTCGGACAGGGGGCTTTGAGCAGTTCTTC
v_gene: TRBV30; abundance: NA; j_gene: TRBJ1-4; d_gene: TRBD1; CDR3aa: CAWTLQGGEKLFF; CDR3nt: TGTGCCTGGACCCTACAGGGGGGAGAAAAACTGTTTTTT
v_gene: TRBV7-9; abundance: NA; j_gene: TRBJ1-1; d_gene: NA; CDR3aa: CASSLGPRGTEAFF; CDR3nt: TGTGCCAGCAGCTTAGGCCCTCGGGGGACTGAAGCTTTCTTT
v_gene: TRBV28; abundance: NA; j_gene: TRBJ1-5; d_gene: TRBD1; CDR3aa: CASMRTGSNQPQHF; CDR3nt: TGTGCCAGCATGCGGACAGGCTCCAATCAGCCCCAGCATTTT
v_gene: TRBV7-8; abundance: NA; j_gene: TRBJ2-7; d_gene: TRBD2; CDR3aa: CASSSLGLAGGGEQYF; CDR3nt: TGTGCCAGCAGCTCATTGGGACTAGCGGGAGGCGGAGAGCAGTACTTC